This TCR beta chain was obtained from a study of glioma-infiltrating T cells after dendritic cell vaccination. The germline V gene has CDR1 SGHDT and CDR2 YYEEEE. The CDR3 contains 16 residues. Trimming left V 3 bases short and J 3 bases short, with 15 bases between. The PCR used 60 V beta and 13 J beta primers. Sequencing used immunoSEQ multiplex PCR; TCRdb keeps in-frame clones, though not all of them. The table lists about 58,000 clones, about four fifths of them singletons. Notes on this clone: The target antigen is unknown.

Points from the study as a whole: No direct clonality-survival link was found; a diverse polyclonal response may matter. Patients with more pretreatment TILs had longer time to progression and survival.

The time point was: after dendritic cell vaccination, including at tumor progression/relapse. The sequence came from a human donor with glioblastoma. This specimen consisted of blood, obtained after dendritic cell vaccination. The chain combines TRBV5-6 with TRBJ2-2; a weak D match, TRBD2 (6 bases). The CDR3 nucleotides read TGTGCCAGCAGCTCAGGCGGGGCCCCCGACACCGGGGAGCTGTTTTTT. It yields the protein CASSSGGAPDTGELFF.